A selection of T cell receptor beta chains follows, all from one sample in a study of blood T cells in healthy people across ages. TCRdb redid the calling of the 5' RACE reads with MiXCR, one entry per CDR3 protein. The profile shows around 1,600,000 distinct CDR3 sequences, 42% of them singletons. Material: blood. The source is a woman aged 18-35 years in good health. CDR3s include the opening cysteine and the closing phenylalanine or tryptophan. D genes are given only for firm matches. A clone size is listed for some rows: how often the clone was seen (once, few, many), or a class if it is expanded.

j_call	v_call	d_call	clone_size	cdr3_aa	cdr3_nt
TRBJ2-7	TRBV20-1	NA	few	CSARDHLRGTYEQYF	TGCAGTGCTAGAGACCATCTGAGGGGTACCTACGAGCAGTACTTC
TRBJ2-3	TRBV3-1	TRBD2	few	CASSQTSGRSDTQYF	TGTGCCAGCAGCCAGACTAGCGGGAGGTCAGATACGCAGTATTTT
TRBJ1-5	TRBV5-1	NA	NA	CASSLPTGQDHQPQHF	TGCGCCAGCAGCCTCCCAACGGGGCAGGACCATCAGCCCCAGCATTTT
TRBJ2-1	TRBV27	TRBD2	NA	CASSFSLAGVNEQFF	TGTGCCAGCAGTTTTAGCCTAGCGGGAGTCAATGAGCAGTTCTTC
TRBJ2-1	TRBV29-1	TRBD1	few	CSVEGDSSNEQFF	TGCAGCGTTGAAGGGGACAGTAGCAATGAGCAGTTCTTC
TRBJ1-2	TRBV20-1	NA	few	CSAAAQTSNYGYTF	TGCAGTGCTGCCGCGCAGACCTCTAACTATGGCTACACCTTC
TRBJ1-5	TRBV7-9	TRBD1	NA	CASSLGTGHSNQPQHF	TGTGCCAGCAGCTTAGGGACAGGCCATAGCAATCAGCCCCAGCATTTT
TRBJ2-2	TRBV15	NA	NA	CATSNGELFF	TGTGCCACCTCAAACGGGGAGCTGTTTTTT
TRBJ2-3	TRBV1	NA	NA	CTSSQDEIEVAGFFTDTQYF	TGCACCAGCAGCCAAGATGAAATTGAGGTAGCGGGGTTCTTCACAGATACGCAGTATTTT
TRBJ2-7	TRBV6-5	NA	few	CASSYRDGRWGEQYF	TGTGCCAGCAGTTACCGGGATGGGAGGTGGGGCGAGCAGTACTTC
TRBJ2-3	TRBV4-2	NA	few	CASSQDSPIASTDTQYF	TGTGCCAGCAGCCAAGACTCGCCTATTGCTAGCACAGATACGCAGTATTTT
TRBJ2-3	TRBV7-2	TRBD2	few	CASSFQLAGVADTQYF	TGTGCCAGCAGCTTTCAACTAGCGGGAGTGGCAGATACGCAGTATTTT
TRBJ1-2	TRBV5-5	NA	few	CASSPSISGTYGYTF	TGTGCCAGCAGCCCCTCGATTAGCGGGACCTATGGCTACACCTTC
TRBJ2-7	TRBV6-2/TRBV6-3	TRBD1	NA	CASTDRGDYEQYF	TGTGCCAGCACGGACAGGGGGGACTACGAGCAGTACTTC
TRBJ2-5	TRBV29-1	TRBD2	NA	CSGLAGVLRQETQYF	TGCAGCGGACTAGCGGGAGTGCTAAGGCAAGAGACCCAGTACTTC
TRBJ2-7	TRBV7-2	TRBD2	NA	CASSWGLGAYEQYF	TGTGCTAGCAGCTGGGGACTAGGGGCCTACGAGCAGTACTTC
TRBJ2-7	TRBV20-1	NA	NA	CSAREGGGSSYNEQYF	TGCAGTGCTAGAGAGGGTGGGGGGAGCTCCTACAATGAGCAGTACTTC
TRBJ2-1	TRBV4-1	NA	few	CASSQDGSPSSYNEQFF	TGCGCCAGCAGCCAAGATGGGAGCCCGAGCTCCTACAATGAGCAGTTCTTC
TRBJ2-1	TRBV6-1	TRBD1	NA	CAITSTGTGGNEQFF	TGTGCCATCACATCTACTGGGACAGGGGGCAATGAGCAGTTCTTC
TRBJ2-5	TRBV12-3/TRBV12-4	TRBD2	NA	CASSMPSGGRETQYF	TGTGCCAGCAGTATGCCTAGCGGGGGGAGAGAGACCCAGTACTTC
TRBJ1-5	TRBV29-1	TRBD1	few	CSVEVSGGEPQHF	TGCAGCGTTGAAGTTTCAGGGGGTGAGCCCCAGCATTTT
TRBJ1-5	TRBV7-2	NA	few	CASSLGIGGYSNQPQHF	TGTGCCAGCAGCTTAGGAATAGGGGGATATAGCAATCAGCCCCAGCATTTT
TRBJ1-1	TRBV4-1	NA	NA	CASSQFRVNTEAFF	TGCGCCAGCAGCCAATTTAGAGTGAACACTGAAGCTTTCTTT
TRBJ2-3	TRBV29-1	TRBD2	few	CSVERAGVQDTQYF	TGCAGCGTTGAAAGGGCGGGAGTGCAAGATACGCAGTATTTT
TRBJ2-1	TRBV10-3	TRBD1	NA	CATRTGNEQFF	TGTGCCACCAGGACAGGGAATGAGCAGTTCTTC
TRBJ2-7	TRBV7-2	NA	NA	CASSSPTEYEQYF	TGTGCCAGCAGCTCCCCGACAGAATACGAGCAGTACTTC
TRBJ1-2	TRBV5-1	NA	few	CASSPNSRQGYGYTF	TGCGCCAGCAGCCCTAACTCCCGGCAGGGCTATGGCTACACCTTC
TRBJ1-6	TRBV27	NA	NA	CASSFGSVNSPLHF	TGTGCCAGCAGTTTTGGTTCGGTAAATTCACCCCTCCACTTT
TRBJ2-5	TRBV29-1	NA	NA	CSVESHTTRTQYF	TGCAGCGTTGAATCGCACACCACTAGGACCCAGTACTTC
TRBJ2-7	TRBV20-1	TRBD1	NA	CSAVRQGAPREQYF	TGCAGTGCCGTCCGACAGGGGGCTCCTCGCGAGCAGTACTTC
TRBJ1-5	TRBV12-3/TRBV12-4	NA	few	CASSPSVNSNQPQHF	TGTGCCAGCAGTCCGAGTGTGAATAGCAATCAGCCCCAGCATTTT
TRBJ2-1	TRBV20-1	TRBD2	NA	CSARRLAGANEQFF	TGCAGTGCTCGGAGACTAGCGGGAGCCAATGAGCAGTTCTTC
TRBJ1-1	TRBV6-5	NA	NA	CASSYSDSTEAFF	TGTGCCAGCAGTTACAGCGACAGCACTGAAGCTTTCTTT
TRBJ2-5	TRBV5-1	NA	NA	CASSPDGKTQYF	TGCGCCAGCAGCCCTGACGGAAAGACCCAGTACTTC
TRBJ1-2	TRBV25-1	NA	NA	CASSESSTYGYTF	TGTGCCAGCAGTGAATCTTCAACCTATGGCTACACCTTC
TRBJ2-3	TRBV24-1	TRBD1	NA	CATSDPGTDSTDTQYF	TGTGCCACCAGTGATCCCGGGACAGACAGCACAGATACGCAGTATTTT
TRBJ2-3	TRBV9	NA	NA	CASSRITDTQYF	TGTGCCAGCAGCAGGATCACAGATACGCAGTATTTT
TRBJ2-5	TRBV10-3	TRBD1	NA	CAISESYRGGQYF	TGTGCCATCAGTGAGTCTTACAGGGGCGGGCAGTACTTC
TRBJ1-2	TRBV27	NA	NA	CASGTWAESYGYTF	TGTGCCAGCGGGACTTGGGCCGAGAGCTATGGCTACACCTTC
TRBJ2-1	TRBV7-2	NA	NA	CASSGGLYNEQFF	TGTGCCAGCAGCGGCGGATTATACAATGAGCAGTTCTTC
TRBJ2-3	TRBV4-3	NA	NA	CASSQDGWGSSTDTQYF	TGCGCCAGCAGCCAAGATGGGTGGGGCTCTAGCACAGATACGCAGTATTTT
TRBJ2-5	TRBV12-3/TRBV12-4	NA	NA	CASSLLLPGEQYF	TGTGCCAGCAGTTTACTGCTTCCAGGAGAGCAGTACTTC
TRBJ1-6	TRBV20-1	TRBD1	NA	CSARDQGQGRSYNSPLHF	TGCAGTGCTAGAGATCAGGGACAGGGAAGGTCCTATAATTCACCCCTCCACTTT
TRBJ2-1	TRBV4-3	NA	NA	CASSQDNYLYNEQFF	TGCGCCAGCAGCCAAGACAACTATCTCTACAATGAGCAGTTCTTC
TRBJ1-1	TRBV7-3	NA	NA	CASSLHGTGNTEAFF	TGTGCCAGCAGCTTACACGGGACGGGGAACACTGAAGCTTTCTTT
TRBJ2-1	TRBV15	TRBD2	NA	CATSREPGLAGVNEQFF	TGTGCCACCAGCAGAGAACCCGGACTAGCGGGAGTCAATGAGCAGTTCTTC
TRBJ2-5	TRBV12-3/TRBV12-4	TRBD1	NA	CASSLLDRAVNEQYF	TGTGCCAGCAGTTTATTGGACAGGGCCGTCAATGAGCAGTACTTC
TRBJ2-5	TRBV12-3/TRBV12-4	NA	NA	CASSFKTEQYF	TGTGCCAGCAGTTTCAAGACGGAGCAGTACTTC
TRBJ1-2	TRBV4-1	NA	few	CASSPLGLSTPNYGYTF	TGCGCCAGCAGTCCTCTTGGGCTCTCCACACCTAACTATGGCTACACCTTC
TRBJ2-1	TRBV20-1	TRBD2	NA	CSASPGTSGLYEQFF	TGCAGTGCTAGCCCTGGGACTAGCGGGCTCTATGAGCAGTTCTTC